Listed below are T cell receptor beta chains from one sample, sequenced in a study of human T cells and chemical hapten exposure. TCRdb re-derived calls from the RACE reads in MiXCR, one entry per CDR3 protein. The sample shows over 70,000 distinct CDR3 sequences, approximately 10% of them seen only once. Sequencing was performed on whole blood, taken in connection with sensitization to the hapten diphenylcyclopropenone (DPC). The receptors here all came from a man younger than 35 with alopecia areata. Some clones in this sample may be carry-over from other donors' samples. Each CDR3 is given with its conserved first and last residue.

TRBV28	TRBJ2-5	CASSLAWETQYF
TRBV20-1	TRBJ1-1	CSASPRFSGDRTEAFF
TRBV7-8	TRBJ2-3	CASSPSGTDTQYF
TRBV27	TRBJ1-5	CASSLAPRYSNQPQHF
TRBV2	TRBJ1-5	CASKLNNQPQHF
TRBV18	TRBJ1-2	CASSPAKGPAGYTF
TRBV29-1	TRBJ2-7	CSVEDSRNYEQYF
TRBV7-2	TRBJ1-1	CASSSTGGGYEAFF
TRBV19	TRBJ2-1	CASSTLPASYNEQFF
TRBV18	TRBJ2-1	CASSPGTRGNYNEQFF
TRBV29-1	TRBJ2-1	CSVESPYDYNEQFF
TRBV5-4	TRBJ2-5	CASSSGDRETQYF
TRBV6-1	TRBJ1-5	CASSAIPNQPQHF